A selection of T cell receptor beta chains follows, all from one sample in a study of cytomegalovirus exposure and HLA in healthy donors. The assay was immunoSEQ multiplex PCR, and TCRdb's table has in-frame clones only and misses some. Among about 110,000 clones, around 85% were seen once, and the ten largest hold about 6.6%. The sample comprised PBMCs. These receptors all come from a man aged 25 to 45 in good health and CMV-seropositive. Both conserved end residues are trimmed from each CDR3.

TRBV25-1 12 ASSAPGVGYEQY
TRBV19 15 ASSIYPPGQGAYGYT
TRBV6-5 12 ASSSQLQTYEQY
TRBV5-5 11 ASSFVGGNEQY
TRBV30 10 ACSQGFGEAF
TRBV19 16 ASSPSGLDLSSTDTQY
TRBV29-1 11 SVPTVSTDTQY
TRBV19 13 ASSIVGVTNEKLF
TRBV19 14 ASSPGTGFSNQPQH
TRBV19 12 ASSIIQGGEKLF
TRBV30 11 AWSVSGGTEAF
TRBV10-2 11 ASSDRQLYGYT
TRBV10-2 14 ASSEFVQSDNSPLH
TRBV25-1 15 ASSGQTSGGASDTQY
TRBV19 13 ASNKGEVINEKLF
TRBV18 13 ASSLTGGGNYGYT
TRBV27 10 ASSPNFNEQF
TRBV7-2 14 ASSLAGGSGRLTQY
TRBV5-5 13 ASSLFLAGGSEQY
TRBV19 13 ASSMGGYSNQPQH
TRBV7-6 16 ASSLGLAGGIAKNIQY
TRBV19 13 ASSVLAGGKNEQF
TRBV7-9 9 ASRTGDTQY
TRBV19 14 ASSILVGGVHNEQF
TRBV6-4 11 ASSDTPRGPPN
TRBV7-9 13 ASSLLRQGAYEQY
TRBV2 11 ASSVGTGYGYT
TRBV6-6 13 ASSYSSRGPGEQY
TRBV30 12 AWSPDTRNYGYT
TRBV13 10 ASSPGTREQY
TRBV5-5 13 ASSPGTVLNYGYT
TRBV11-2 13 ASSPYGGDAKTQY
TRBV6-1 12 ASSDADGYYGYT
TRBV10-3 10 AISEFNNEQF
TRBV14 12 ASSQVDRGVGYT
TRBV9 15 ASSVAWGDRVSNEQF
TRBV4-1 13 ASSRDDRSNYGYT
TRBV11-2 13 ASSSPGDANYGYT
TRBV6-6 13 ASIKGRGNTGELF
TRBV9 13 ASSAHPGTGNEQY
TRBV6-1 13 ASSEFTPSNTEAF
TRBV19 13 ASSITASTGSPLH
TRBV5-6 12 ASSFGSGLNEQF
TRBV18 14 ASSPRSGGSHNEQF
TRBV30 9 AGKREGEAF
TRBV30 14 AWIPGSRPRDSPLH
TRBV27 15 ASSYFRAGAGDNEQF
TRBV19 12 ASSLQGASYEQY
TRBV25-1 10 ASSRGQETQY
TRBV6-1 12 ASSDRGGNEKLF
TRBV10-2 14 ASKSGQKDSNQPQH
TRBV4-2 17 ASSQDPPGLAGGPGELF
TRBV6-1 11 ASSADSGNTIY
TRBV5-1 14 ASRSGGAFGTDTQY
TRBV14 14 ASSQDLRGGQDTQY
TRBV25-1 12 ASSGQASGSPLH